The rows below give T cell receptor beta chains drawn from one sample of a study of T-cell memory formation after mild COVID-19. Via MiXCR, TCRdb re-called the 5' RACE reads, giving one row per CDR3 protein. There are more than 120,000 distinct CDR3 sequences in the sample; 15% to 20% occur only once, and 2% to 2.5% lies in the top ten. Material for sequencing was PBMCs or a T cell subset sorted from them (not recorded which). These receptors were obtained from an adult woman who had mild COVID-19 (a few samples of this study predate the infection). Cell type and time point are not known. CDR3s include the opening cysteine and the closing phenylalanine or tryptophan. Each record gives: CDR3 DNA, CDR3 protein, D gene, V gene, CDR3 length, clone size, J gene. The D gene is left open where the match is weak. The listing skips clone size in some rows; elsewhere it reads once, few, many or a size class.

CDR3nt: TGCGCCAGCAGCCAACTTTCCGGGACAGGGGGGGGAGAGACCCAGTACTTC
CDR3aa: CASSQLSGTGGGETQYF
d_gene: TRBD1
v_gene: TRBV4-1
len: 17
abundance: NA
j_gene: TRBJ2-5

CDR3nt: TGTGCCAGCAGTTTACTCGGGACTGGGAACACTGAAGCTTTCTTT
CDR3aa: CASSLLGTGNTEAFF
d_gene: NA
v_gene: TRBV12-3/TRBV12-4
len: 15
abundance: few
j_gene: TRBJ1-1

CDR3nt: TGCGCCAGCAGACCCGGGACAGTCCAAGAGACCCAGTACTTC
CDR3aa: CASRPGTVQETQYF
d_gene: TRBD1
v_gene: TRBV5-1
len: 14
abundance: NA
j_gene: TRBJ2-5

CDR3nt: TGTGCCAGCAGTTTGTCGGGGGGCAAAGAGACCCAGTACTTC
CDR3aa: CASSLSGGKETQYF
d_gene: NA
v_gene: TRBV12-3/TRBV12-4
len: 14
abundance: many
j_gene: TRBJ2-5

CDR3nt: TGTGCCAGCAGCTTGCAGGGGGCACCCCTCCACTTT
CDR3aa: CASSLQGAPLHF
d_gene: TRBD1
v_gene: TRBV5-5
len: 12
abundance: NA
j_gene: TRBJ1-6

CDR3nt: TGTGCCTGGAGTGTACGAGCCGTCGGCGCTGAAGCTTTCTTT
CDR3aa: CAWSVRAVGAEAFF
d_gene: NA
v_gene: TRBV30
len: 14
abundance: NA
j_gene: TRBJ1-1

CDR3nt: TGTGCCAGCAGCCCGACCCGTGGAGGGTGGGTCGAGCAGTACTTC
CDR3aa: CASSPTRGGWVEQYF
d_gene: NA
v_gene: TRBV12-3/TRBV12-4
len: 15
abundance: NA
j_gene: TRBJ2-7

CDR3nt: TGTGCCAGCAGAATCCATCAGGGTATTTACTCTGGAAACACCATATATTTT
CDR3aa: CASRIHQGIYSGNTIYF
d_gene: NA
v_gene: TRBV10-3
len: 17
abundance: few
j_gene: TRBJ1-3

CDR3nt: TGTGCCAGTAGTATAGAGGCCCGGGGTACGCAGTATTTT
CDR3aa: CASSIEARGTQYF
d_gene: NA
v_gene: TRBV19
len: 13
abundance: NA
j_gene: TRBJ2-3

CDR3nt: TGTGCCAGCAGCTTAGAAAGCGAAAGGGATGGCTACACCTTC
CDR3aa: CASSLESERDGYTF
d_gene: NA
v_gene: TRBV7-9
len: 14
abundance: NA
j_gene: TRBJ1-2

CDR3nt: TGTGCCAGCAGTTACTCGGTATTTGTGGCGGGAGCCCCTGCAGATACGCAGTATTTT
CDR3aa: CASSYSVFVAGAPADTQYF
d_gene: TRBD2
v_gene: TRBV6-5
len: 19
abundance: few
j_gene: TRBJ2-3

CDR3nt: TGTGCCAGCAGCGCTTCGGGTAATCAGCCCCAGCATTTT
CDR3aa: CASSASGNQPQHF
d_gene: NA
v_gene: TRBV7-2
len: 13
abundance: few
j_gene: TRBJ1-5

CDR3nt: TGTGCCAGCAGTTACTCGACGGCCAGCAGAACTTACGAGCAGTACTTC
CDR3aa: CASSYSTASRTYEQYF
d_gene: NA
v_gene: TRBV6-5
len: 16
abundance: few
j_gene: TRBJ2-7

CDR3nt: TGTGCCACCAGTGAGGGTGGGTCTGGGGCCAACGTCCTGACTTTC
CDR3aa: CATSEGGSGANVLTF
d_gene: NA
v_gene: TRBV15
len: 15
abundance: NA
j_gene: TRBJ2-6

CDR3nt: TGCAGTGCTAGGCGCGGACCTGGGGCCAACGTCCTGACTTTC
CDR3aa: CSARRGPGANVLTF
d_gene: NA
v_gene: TRBV20-1
len: 14
abundance: NA
j_gene: TRBJ2-6

CDR3nt: TGTGCCAGCAGGATAGGTAGCGGGAGAAGGGAGACCCAGTACTTC
CDR3aa: CASRIGSGRRETQYF
d_gene: TRBD2
v_gene: TRBV2
len: 15
abundance: few
j_gene: TRBJ2-5

CDR3nt: TGTGCCAGTAGTATAGCTTCCCGCGCCATAGGGGGTGGTAGCAATCAGCCCCAGCATTTT
CDR3aa: CASSIASRAIGGGSNQPQHF
d_gene: NA
v_gene: TRBV19
len: 20
abundance: NA
j_gene: TRBJ1-5

CDR3nt: TGTGCCAGCAGCTTAGGTATGGGCACAGATACGCAGTATTTT
CDR3aa: CASSLGMGTDTQYF
d_gene: NA
v_gene: TRBV7-9
len: 14
abundance: many
j_gene: TRBJ2-3

CDR3nt: TGCGCCAGCAGCTTGTCTTCCGGGACAGGGTTTTACGAGCAGTACTTC
CDR3aa: CASSLSSGTGFYEQYF
d_gene: TRBD1
v_gene: TRBV5-1
len: 16
abundance: few
j_gene: TRBJ2-7

CDR3nt: TGTGCCAGTAGTATATCGAAAGTTACAGATACGCAGTATTTT
CDR3aa: CASSISKVTDTQYF
d_gene: NA
v_gene: TRBV19
len: 14
abundance: few
j_gene: TRBJ2-3

CDR3nt: TGCGCCAGCAGCGAGGGGGGAGGCCCGTGGGATACGCAGTATTTT
CDR3aa: CASSEGGGPWDTQYF
d_gene: NA
v_gene: TRBV5-1
len: 15
abundance: few
j_gene: TRBJ2-3

CDR3nt: TGTGCCAGCAGGCGTTCCGGGACACCTGTCGAGCAGTACTTC
CDR3aa: CASRRSGTPVEQYF
d_gene: NA
v_gene: TRBV12-3/TRBV12-4
len: 14
abundance: many
j_gene: TRBJ2-7

CDR3nt: TGTGCCAGCAGTGAACGACGGGCGGTTGGGCAGTTCTTC
CDR3aa: CASSERRAVGQFF
d_gene: NA
v_gene: TRBV6-1
len: 13
abundance: NA
j_gene: TRBJ2-1

CDR3nt: TGTGCCAGCTCACTTAACGGGGGCCAAGAGACCCAGTACTTC
CDR3aa: CASSLNGGQETQYF
d_gene: NA
v_gene: TRBV18
len: 14
abundance: NA
j_gene: TRBJ2-5

CDR3nt: TGTGCCAGCAGCCAAGAGAGCCCTAGGACTAGCGGCTACGAGCAGTACTTC
CDR3aa: CASSQESPRTSGYEQYF
d_gene: TRBD2
v_gene: TRBV4-2
len: 17
abundance: NA
j_gene: TRBJ2-7

CDR3nt: TGTGCCAGCATTCAGGGTCAAGAGACCCAGTACTTC
CDR3aa: CASIQGQETQYF
d_gene: NA
v_gene: TRBV7-2
len: 12
abundance: few
j_gene: TRBJ2-5

CDR3nt: TGCGCCAGCAGCCAACCGGGGCCTGTGGGTGCAGATACGCAGTATTTT
CDR3aa: CASSQPGPVGADTQYF
d_gene: NA
v_gene: TRBV4-3
len: 16
abundance: few
j_gene: TRBJ2-3

CDR3nt: TGTGCCAGCAGCGTCAACAGGGACCAAGAGACCCAGTACTTC
CDR3aa: CASSVNRDQETQYF
d_gene: NA
v_gene: TRBV2
len: 14
abundance: NA
j_gene: TRBJ2-5

CDR3nt: TGTGCCACCAGAGAGACAGGGAGAACAGATACGCAGTATTTT
CDR3aa: CATRETGRTDTQYF
d_gene: TRBD1
v_gene: TRBV24-1
len: 14
abundance: few
j_gene: TRBJ2-3

CDR3nt: TGTGCCAGCAGCTCTGGACTTCCCACCGGGGAGCTGTTTTTT
CDR3aa: CASSSGLPTGELFF
d_gene: NA
v_gene: TRBV7-3
len: 14
abundance: NA
j_gene: TRBJ2-2

CDR3nt: TGTGCCAGCAGTCGACGACTAGCGGGAGGTGGGGGGGAGACCCAGTACTTC
CDR3aa: CASSRRLAGGGGETQYF
d_gene: TRBD2
v_gene: TRBV12-3/TRBV12-4
len: 17
abundance: NA
j_gene: TRBJ2-5